The 11 T cell receptor beta chains below were found in one sample sequenced in a study of cytomegalovirus exposure and HLA in healthy donors (dated by TCRdb to between 2016 and 2019). Library preparation used the immunoSEQ multiplex PCR assay. The multiplex PCR relied on a mix of 60 forward primers for TCR Vbeta segments and 13 reverse primers for TCR Jbeta segments. As stored in TCRdb, this immuneACCESS dataset retains in-frame rearrangements with V and J assigned. A fraction of the clones does not appear; measured against another copy, unresolved V genes explain less than half of the discrepancy, and the remainder lacks a known reason. The sample table contains hundreds of thousands of clones; only one count was recorded for 82% of them. The biggest ten clones account for approximately 6% of the sample. The sequencing sample was made of PBMCs. All receptors derive from a man aged 40-55 years in good health and CMV-seropositive.

The J gene is TRBJ1-1, the V gene TRBV2; D is perhaps TRBD1 (6 bases). Trimming pared 3 bases from V and 1 base from J, leaving 18 bases between. Germline CDR1 SNHLY, CDR2 FYNNEI. The CDR3 is made up of 17 amino acids. The CDR3, as DNA: TGTGCCAGCAGTGATATGGGGGCGTCCGGGGCGAACACTGAAGCTTTCTTT. Protein sequence: CASSDMGASGANTEAFF.

The J gene is TRBJ2-5, the V gene TRBV4-1, with 10 nucleotides matching TRBD2. The DNA end lines up better with TRBJ2-7; the J call may be wrong. CDR1 MGHRA and CDR2 YSYEKL come from the germline V gene. There are 15 residues in the CDR3. CDR3 protein: CASSQTSGTAYEQYF. The DNA for the CDR3 is TGCGCCAGCAGCCAAACTAGCGGGACAGCCTACGAGCAGTACTTC.

The chain links TRBV27 to TRBJ2-1; perhaps TRBD2 as D (6 bases). V lost 5 bases and J 8 bases, leaving 13 bases between the germline ends. CDR1 and CDR2 (germline): MNHEY, SMNVEV (reference sequence). The CDR3 length is 13 residues. The CDR3 nucleotides are TGTGCCAGCAGTCGGGGACTGAGCCATGAGCAGTTCTTC. Its protein product is CASSRGLSHEQFF.

The chain combines TRBV2 with TRBJ1-1; possible D gene TRBD1, 6 bases. The V gene lost 6 bases and the J gene lost 5 bases, with 13 bases spanning the gap. Germline loops: CDR1 SNHLY, CDR2 FYNNEI. This CDR3 region has 13 residues. The CDR3 coding sequence is TGTGCCAGCAGGAAGGGGGATTGGACTGAAGCTTTCTTT. It specifies CASRKGDWTEAFF.

This rearrangement joins TRBV6-5 to TRBJ1-5, with no clear D. Germline V gene lookup returns CDR1 MNHEY and CDR2 SVGAGI. Trimming removed 2 bases from V and 3 bases from J, with 5 bases in between. CDR3 length: 13 amino acids. CDR3 in DNA: TGTGCCAGCAGTTACGGCATCAATCAGCCCCAGCATTTT. Protein: CASSYGINQPQHF.

The V gene is TRBV4-1, the J gene TRBJ2-7, with 7 bases that match TRBD1. CDR3 length: 15 amino acids. Germline V gives CDR1 MGHRA, CDR2 YSYEKL. With V trimmed by 6 bases and J by 0 bases, 8 bases remained unmatched. DNA for the CDR3: TGCGCCAGCAGTTTACATAGGGACAGCTCCTACGAGCAGTACTTC. As protein: CASSLHRDSSYEQYF.

The sample holds one count of this clone. The rearrangement uses TRBV27 and TRBJ1-2; 8 nucleotides line up with TRBD1. This CDR3 is 16 amino acids long. The V gene end was trimmed by 3 bases and the J gene end by 4 bases; junction bases not matched to a gene: 10. Germline V lookup: CDR1 MNHEY, CDR2 SMNVEV (reference sequence). The CDR3 DNA follows: TGTGCCAGCAGTTTTGGAAAGGACAGGGTTAGCTATGGCTACACCTTC. This gives the protein CASSFGKDRVSYGYTF.

This chain connects TRBV2 to TRBJ2-1; the match to TRBD2 covers 13 bases. CDR3 length: 15 amino acids. CDR1 and CDR2 (germline): SNHLY, FYNNEI. This CDR3 is CGFGTGTSGVNEQFF. CDR3 nucleotide sequence: TGTGGCTTCGGCACTGGGACTAGCGGGGTCAATGAGCAGTTCTTC.

The rearrangement links TRBV5-1 to TRBJ1-1, with 7 nucleotides matching TRBD1. Looked up from germline, CDR1 is SGHRS and CDR2 is YFSETQ. V lost 2 bases, J lost 5 bases, and 3 bases stayed unmatched. This CDR3 comprises 13 residues. The CDR3 coding sequence is TGCGCCAGCAGCTTCCCAGGGGGGACTGAAGCTTTCTTT. Its translation is CASSFPGGTEAFF.

The V call is TRBV28, the J call TRBJ1-2; 9 bases match TRBD1. V dropped 5 bases and J dropped 8; count of bases not matched to a gene: 15. Germline V CDR1 and CDR2: MDHEN, SYDVKM. The CDR3 has 16 residues. The CDR3: CASSPGGGTGPLGYTF. CDR3 DNA: TGTGCCAGCAGTCCAGGGGGGGGGACAGGGCCCTTGGGCTACACCTTC.

V usage is TRBV7-9 and J usage is TRBJ2-7; 9 bases line up with TRBD1. CDR1 is SEHNR and CDR2 is FQNEAQ in the germline V gene (reference sequence). The V gene end was trimmed by 1 base and the J gene end by 5 bases; junction bases not matched to a gene: 3. This CDR3 comprises 14 residues. The CDR3 DNA follows: TGTGCCAGCAGCTTAGGGACAGGGGTAAACGAGCAGTACTTC. Translating gives CASSLGTGVNEQYF.